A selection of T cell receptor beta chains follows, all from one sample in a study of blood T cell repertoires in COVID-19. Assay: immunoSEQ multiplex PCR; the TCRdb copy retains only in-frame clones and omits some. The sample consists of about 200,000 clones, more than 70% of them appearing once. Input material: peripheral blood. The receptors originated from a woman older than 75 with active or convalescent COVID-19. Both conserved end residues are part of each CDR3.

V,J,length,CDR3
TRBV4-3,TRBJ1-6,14,CASSQGTGLEPLHF
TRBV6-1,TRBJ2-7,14,CASSEIPSSYEQYF
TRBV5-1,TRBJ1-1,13,CASSQTGHTEAFF
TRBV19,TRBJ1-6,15,CASSTGQGRGSPLHF
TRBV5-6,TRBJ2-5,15,CASAGGLTPGETQYF
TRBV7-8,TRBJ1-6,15,CASSPDPGGNSPLHF
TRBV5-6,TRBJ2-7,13,CASRLTGTNEQYF
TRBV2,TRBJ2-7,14,CASIPDGGYYEQYF
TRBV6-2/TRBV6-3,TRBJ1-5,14,CASSYSGGYQPQHF
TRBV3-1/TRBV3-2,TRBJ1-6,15,CASSQLTGTASPLHF
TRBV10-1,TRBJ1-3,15,CASRTARQRRNTIYF
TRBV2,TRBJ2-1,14,CASSGGVSYNEQFF
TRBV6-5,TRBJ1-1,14,CASSYSRVNTEAFF
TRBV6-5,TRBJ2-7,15,CASSPTRQGPYEQYF
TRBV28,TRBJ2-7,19,CASKTPTLGMTGMNYEQYF
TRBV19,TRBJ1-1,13,CASSLDRADEAFF
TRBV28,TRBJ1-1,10,CASSLGAAFF
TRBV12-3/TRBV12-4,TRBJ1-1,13,CASSLWEGAEAFF
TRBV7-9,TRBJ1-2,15,CASSLTSQGSYGYTF
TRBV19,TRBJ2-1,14,CASGGDREYNEQFF
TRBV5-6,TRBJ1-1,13,CASSLSVDTEAFF
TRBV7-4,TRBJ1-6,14,CASSRQGANSPLHF
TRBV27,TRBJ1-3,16,CASSSTGSISGNTIYF
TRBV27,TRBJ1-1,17,CASSLRQGQGYNTEAFF